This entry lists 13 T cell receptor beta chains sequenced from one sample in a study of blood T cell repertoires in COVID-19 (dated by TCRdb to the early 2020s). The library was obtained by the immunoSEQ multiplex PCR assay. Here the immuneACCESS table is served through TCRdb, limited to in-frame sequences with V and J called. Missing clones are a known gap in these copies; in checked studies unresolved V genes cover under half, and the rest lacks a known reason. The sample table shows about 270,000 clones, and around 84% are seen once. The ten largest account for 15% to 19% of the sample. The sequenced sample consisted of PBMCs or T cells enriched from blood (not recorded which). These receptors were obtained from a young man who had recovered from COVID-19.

The CDR3 DNA follows: TGTGCCAGCAGCTTTGCCTCGACTCTCGATGGCTACACCTTC. Translating gives CASSFASTLDGYTF. The chain employs TRBV7-8 and TRBJ1-2; D uncertain. This CDR3 is 14 amino acids long. Per the germline V gene, CDR1 is SGHVS and CDR2 is FQNEAQ. V was trimmed by 3 bases and J by 6 bases, leaving 14 bases between them.

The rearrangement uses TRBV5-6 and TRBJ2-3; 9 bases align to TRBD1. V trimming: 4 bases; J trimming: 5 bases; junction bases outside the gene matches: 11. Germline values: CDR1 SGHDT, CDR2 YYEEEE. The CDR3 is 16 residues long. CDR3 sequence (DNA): TGTGCCAGCAGCCCCATCGGGACAGGGTATCGAGATACGCAGTATTTT. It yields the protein CASSPIGTGYRDTQYF.

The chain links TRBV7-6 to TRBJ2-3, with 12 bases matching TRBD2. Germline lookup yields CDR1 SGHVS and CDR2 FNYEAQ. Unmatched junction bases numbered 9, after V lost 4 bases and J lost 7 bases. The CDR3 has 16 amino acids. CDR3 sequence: CASSSWTSGKTNTQYF. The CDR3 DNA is TGTGCCAGCAGCTCTTGGACTAGCGGGAAGACGAATACGCAGTATTTT.

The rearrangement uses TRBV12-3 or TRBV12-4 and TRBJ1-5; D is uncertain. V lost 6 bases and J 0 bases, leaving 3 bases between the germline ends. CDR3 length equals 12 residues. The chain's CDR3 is CASSRSNQPQHF. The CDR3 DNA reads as TGTGCCAGCAGCCGTAGCAATCAGCCCCAGCATTTT.

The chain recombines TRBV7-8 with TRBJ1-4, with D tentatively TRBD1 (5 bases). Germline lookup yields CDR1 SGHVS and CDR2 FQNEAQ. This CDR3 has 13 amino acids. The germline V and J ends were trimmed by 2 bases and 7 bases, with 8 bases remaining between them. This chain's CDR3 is CASSLQGREKLFF. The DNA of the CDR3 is TGTGCCAGCAGCTTACAGGGTCGTGAAAAACTGTTTTTT.

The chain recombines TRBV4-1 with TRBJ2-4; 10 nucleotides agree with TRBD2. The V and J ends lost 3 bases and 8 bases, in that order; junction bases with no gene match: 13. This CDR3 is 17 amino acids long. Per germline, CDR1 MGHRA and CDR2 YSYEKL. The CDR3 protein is CASSQAPSGRAKYIQYF. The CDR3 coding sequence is TGCGCCAGCAGCCAGGCCCCCAGCGGGAGGGCCAAGTACATTCAGTACTTC.

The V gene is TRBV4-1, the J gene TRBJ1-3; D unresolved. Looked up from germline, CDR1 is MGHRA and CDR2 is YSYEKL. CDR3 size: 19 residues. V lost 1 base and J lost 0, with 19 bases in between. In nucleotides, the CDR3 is TGCGCCAGCAGCCAAGGAGGAGGTATGTACCGAAGCTCTGGAAACACCATATATTTT. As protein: CASSQGGGMYRSSGNTIYF.

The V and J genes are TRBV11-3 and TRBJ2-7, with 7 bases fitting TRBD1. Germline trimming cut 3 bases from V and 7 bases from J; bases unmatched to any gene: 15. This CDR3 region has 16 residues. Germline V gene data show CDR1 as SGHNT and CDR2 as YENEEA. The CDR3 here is CASSLGVTGAHREQYF. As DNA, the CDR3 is TGTGCCAGCAGCTTGGGGGTAACAGGGGCCCACAGGGAGCAGTACTTC.

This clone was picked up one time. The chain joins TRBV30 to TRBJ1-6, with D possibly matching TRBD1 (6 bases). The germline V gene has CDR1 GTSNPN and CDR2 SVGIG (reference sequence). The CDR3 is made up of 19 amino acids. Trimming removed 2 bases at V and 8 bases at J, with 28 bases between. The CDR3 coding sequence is TGTGCCTGGAGTTTTACCCGGGACAACTATAATAGATGGGATTCACCCCTCCACTTT. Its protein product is CAWSFTRDNYNRWDSPLHF.

The CDR3 DNA follows: TGTGCTAGTGCCGAAATCACCGGGACTAGGATATACGAGCAGTACTTC. Amino acids: CASAEITGTRIYEQYF. V usage is TRBV12-5 and J usage is TRBJ2-7; 8 nucleotides agree with TRBD2. CDR3 size: 16 residues. Germline loops: CDR1 LGHNT, CDR2 FRNRAP. Losses at the gene ends were 7 bases for V and 4 bases for J; bases not matched to a gene: 15.

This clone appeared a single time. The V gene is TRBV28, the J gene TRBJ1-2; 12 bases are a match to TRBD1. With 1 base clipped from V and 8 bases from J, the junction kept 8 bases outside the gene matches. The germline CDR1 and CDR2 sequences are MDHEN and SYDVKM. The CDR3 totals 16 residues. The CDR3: CASSLFGGQGAFGYTF. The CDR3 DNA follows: TGTGCCAGCAGTTTATTTGGGGGACAGGGGGCGTTCGGCTACACCTTC.

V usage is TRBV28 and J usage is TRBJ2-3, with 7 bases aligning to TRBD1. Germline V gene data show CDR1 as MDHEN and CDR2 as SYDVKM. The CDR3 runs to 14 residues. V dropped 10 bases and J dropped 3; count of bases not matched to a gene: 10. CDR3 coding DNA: TGTGCCACCCAGAGACAGGGATTGACAGATACGCAGTATTTT. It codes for CATQRQGLTDTQYF.

As DNA, the CDR3 is TGCGCCAGCAGCCAAGATCTCCCGGACTCTAACTATGGCTACACCTTC. It encodes CASSQDLPDSNYGYTF. The chain has TRBV4-1 and TRBJ1-2, with unresolved D. Germline assignment: CDR1 MGHRA and CDR2 YSYEKL. V lost 0 bases and J lost 0, with 11 bases in between. The CDR3 spans 16 residues.